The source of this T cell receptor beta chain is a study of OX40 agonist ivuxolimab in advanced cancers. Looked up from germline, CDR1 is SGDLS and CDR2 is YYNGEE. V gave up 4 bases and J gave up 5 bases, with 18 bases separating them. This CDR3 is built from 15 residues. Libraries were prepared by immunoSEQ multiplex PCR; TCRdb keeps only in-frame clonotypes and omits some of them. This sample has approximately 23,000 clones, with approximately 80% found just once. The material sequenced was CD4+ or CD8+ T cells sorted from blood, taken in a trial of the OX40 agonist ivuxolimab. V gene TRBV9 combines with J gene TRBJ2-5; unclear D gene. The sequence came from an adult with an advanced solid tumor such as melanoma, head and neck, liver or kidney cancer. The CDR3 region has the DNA TGTGCCAGCAGCCTAACAGCCCGGGCGCGGGAGACCCAGTACTTC. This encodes CASSLTARARETQYF.